This TCR beta chain was captured in a study of Ad26.COV2.S vaccination and SARS-CoV-2 variants. Study context: The trial was COV1001 and the donor's arm was Ad26.COV2.S. Dosing was one shot or two shots 56 days apart. Overall study results and limits: Ad26.COV2.S recipients had broader spike-specific TCRs (P = 0.0014). Vaccine recipients and placebo recipients showed similar non-spike TCR breadth.

A note on this clone: Its matching antigen is unknown.

Stated treatment: some 20 received Ad26.COV2.S at low or high dose, single or two shots; about 5 received placebo; per-sample allocation not given. Sample collection was performed on day 63 after the first vaccine or placebo injection. Only in-frame clones appear in the TCRdb table, and some are missing; sequencing was by immunoSEQ multiplex PCR. The sample comprises under 400,000 clones, around 87% of which are singletons, and around 3.6% rests with the top ten. The germline CDR1 and CDR2 sequences are SGHTS and YDEGEE. This CDR3 comprises 13 residues. Trimming removed 0 bases from V and 11 bases from J, with 14 bases in between.

The TCR sequence derives from a person aged 18-60 years who received the Ad26.COV2.S COVID-19 vaccine or a placebo. This specimen consisted of peripheral blood, obtained in a trial of Ad26.COV2.S vaccine versus placebo. The chain links TRBV5-8 to TRBJ1-1; TRBD1 is a possible D gene (5 bases). The CDR3 coding sequence is TGTGCCAGCAGCTTGGCCGTAGGGGCGAAGGCTTTCTTT. Translation gives CASSLAVGAKAFF.